Listed here are 19 T cell receptor beta chains from one sample, sequenced in a study of OX40 agonist ivuxolimab in advanced cancers. This table comes from immunoSEQ multiplex PCR, and its TCRdb copy is limited to in-frame clones, with some not included. This table holds about 100,000 clones, about 91% found once. The material was CD4+ or CD8+ T cells sorted from blood, obtained in a trial of the OX40 agonist ivuxolimab. Receptor source: an adult with an advanced solid tumor such as melanoma, head and neck, liver or kidney cancer.

V is TRBV9 and J is TRBJ1-2, with D perhaps TRBD1 (5 bases). This CDR3 comprises 13 residues. With 4 bases removed from V and 4 bases from J, the gap between germline ends came to 11 bases. Germline CDR1 reads SGDLS; CDR2 reads YYNGEE. DNA for the CDR3: TGTGCCAGCAGCCCGGGGGTCTTCTATGGCTACACCTTC. Translation gives CASSPGVFYGYTF.

The V gene is TRBV10-3, the J gene TRBJ2-2; D is uncertain. The CDR3 runs 15 residues. Germline V gene lookup returns CDR1 ENHRY and CDR2 SYGVKD. Deletions cut 3 bases from V and 7 bases from J, with 15 bases between. The CDR3 DNA follows: TGTGCCATCAGTGAAGAGGTGACGAACGGCGGGGAGCTGTTTTTT. It yields the protein CAISEEVTNGGELFF.

The rearrangement uses TRBV5-1 and TRBJ1-5, with D possibly TRBD1 on 5 matching bases. This CDR3 region has 15 residues. CDR1 is SGHRS, CDR2 YFSETQ, per germline. V was cut by 1 base and J by 5 bases, with 13 bases left in between. DNA for the CDR3: TGCGCCAGCAGCTTGAATGGGGGGAGGGATCAGCCCCAGCATTTT. It specifies CASSLNGGRDQPQHF. Based on the CDR3 plus reference TRBV5-1 and TRBJ1-5, the full variable domain is KAGVTQTPRYLIKTRGQQVTLSCSPISGHRSVSWYQQTPGQGLQFLFEYFSETQRNKGNFPGRFSGRQFSNSRSEMNVSTLELGDSALYLCASSLNGGRDQPQHFGDGTRLSIL.

This chain connects TRBV6-5 to TRBJ2-3, with D perhaps TRBD1 or TRBD2 (6 bases each). Looked up from germline, CDR1 is MNHEY and CDR2 is SVGAGI. The CDR3 is made up of 16 amino acids. V lost 2 bases and J 4 bases, leaving 16 bases between the germline ends. The CDR3 here is CASSYGGRGGSDTQYF. The CDR3 nucleotides are TGTGCCAGCAGTTACGGCGGCAGGGGAGGATCAGATACGCAGTATTTT.

About this clone itself: A read error may account for a junction end that differs from germline. This chain uses TRBV5-8 with TRBJ1-2, with 12 bases that match TRBD1. CDR1 and CDR2 (germline): SGHTS, YDEGEE. This CDR3 region has 16 residues. The CDR3 sequence is CASSLTPGQGARGYTF. The CDR3 DNA sequence: TGTGCTAGCAGCCTTACTCCGGGACAGGGGGCAAGGGGCTACACCTTC.

The chain carries TRBV19 and TRBJ2-2; 11 bases fit TRBD2. The CDR3 is made up of 17 amino acids. Trimming removed 3 bases from V and 5 bases from J; junction bases left unmatched: 8. Germline loops: CDR1 LNHDA, CDR2 SQIVND (reference sequence). This CDR3 reads CASSIEVAGGETGELFF. CDR3 sequence (DNA): TGTGCCAGTAGTATCGAGGTAGCGGGAGGGGAAACCGGGGAGCTGTTTTTT.

This sequence joins TRBV4-1 and TRBJ1-2; D unclear. This CDR3 contains 16 residues. V dropped 1 base and J dropped 4 bases, with 16 bases sitting between them. From germline, CDR1 is MGHRA and CDR2 YSYEKL. This chain's CDR3 is CASSQVLSGSSYGYTF. CDR3 nucleotide sequence: TGCGCCAGCAGCCAAGTTTTGTCCGGGAGCTCCTATGGCTACACCTTC.

The chain has TRBV5-1 and TRBJ2-7, with TRBD1 identical over 8 bases. CDR3 size: 14 residues. CDR1 and CDR2 (germline): SGHRS, YFSETQ. The V gene end was trimmed by 1 base and the J gene end by 5 bases; junction bases not matched to a gene: 5. CDR3 sequence reads: CASSLQGARDEQYF. CDR3 bases: TGCGCCAGCAGCTTGCAGGGGGCTCGGGACGAGCAGTACTTC. Together with reference TRBV5-1 and TRBJ2-7, the CDR3 gives the full variable domain: KAGVTQTPRYLIKTRGQQVTLSCSPISGHRSVSWYQQTPGQGLQFLFEYFSETQRNKGNFPGRFSGRQFSNSRSEMNVSTLELGDSALYLCASSLQGARDEQYFGPGTRLTVT.

The J gene is TRBJ2-1, the V gene TRBV12-5; 9 bases map to TRBD2. With V trimmed by 6 bases and J by 10 bases, 7 bases remained unmatched. Germline V gene data show CDR1 as LGHNT and CDR2 as FRNRAP. This CDR3 region has 13 residues. CDR3 sequence reads: CASGPHLAGEQFF. The CDR3 nucleotides read TGTGCTAGTGGCCCGCACCTAGCGGGAGAGCAGTTCTTC.

The rearrangement uses TRBV10-3 and TRBJ1-5; no firm D call. There are 12 residues in the CDR3. V gave up 5 bases and J gave up 13 bases, with 15 bases separating them. Germline CDR1 ENHRY, CDR2 SYGVKD. This chain's CDR3 is CAISMDGPEQHF. In nucleotides, the CDR3 is TGTGCCATCAGTATGGATGGGCCAGAACAGCATTTT.

V and J are TRBV28 and TRBJ2-7, with 7 bases identical to TRBD1. With V trimmed by 10 bases and J by 3 bases, 9 bases remained unmatched. The CDR3 spans 13 residues. Germline lookup yields CDR1 MDHEN and CDR2 SYDVKM. The CDR3 DNA follows: TGTGCCACCCTCCGGACAGGCGGCTACGAGCAGTACTTC. Its protein product is CATLRTGGYEQYF.

This chain connects TRBV25-1 to TRBJ2-1; 11 bases fit TRBD2. This CDR3 is built from 15 residues. Germline CDR1 MGHDK, CDR2 SYGVNS. J gave up 8 bases and V 5 bases, and 8 bases lay outside the gene matches. As DNA, the CDR3 is TGTGCCAGCAGTCCCGGGCTAGCGGGAGGCGATGAGCAGTTCTTC. Its translation: CASSPGLAGGDEQFF.

The V gene is TRBV9, the J gene TRBJ1-4; D is perhaps TRBD1 (6 bases). This CDR3 spans 14 amino acids. Germline V lookup: CDR1 SGDLS, CDR2 YYNGEE. V was pared by 2 bases and J by 8 bases, with 13 bases between. The CDR3 DNA reads TGTGCCAGCAGCGTCGGGGGCGGGTGGGAAAAACTGTTTTTT. Its protein product is CASSVGGGWEKLFF.

This chain links TRBV19 with TRBJ2-1; tentatively, D is TRBD2 (5 bases). The CDR3 runs 16 residues. V lost 4 bases and J 8 bases, leaving 21 bases between the germline ends. Looked up from germline, CDR1 is LNHDA and CDR2 is SQIVND (reference sequence). This CDR3 is CASSTQRDRLYHEQFF. In nucleotides, the CDR3 is TGTGCCAGTAGTACCCAACGGGATAGGTTATACCATGAGCAGTTCTTC.

This clone came up once. V is TRBV5-8 and J is TRBJ1-5, with D tentatively TRBD1 (5 bases). The CDR3 length is 14 residues. The germline V gene encodes CDR1 SGHTS and CDR2 YDEGEE. V gave up 2 bases and J gave up 3 bases, with 9 bases separating them. The chain's CDR3 is CASSLGTLNQPQHF. CDR3 in DNA: TGTGCCAGCAGCTTAGGGACCCTCAATCAGCCCCAGCATTTT.

The CDR3 sequence: CASSLTGADNQPQHF. CDR3 sequence (DNA): TGTGCCAGCAGTTTGACAGGGGCCGACAATCAGCCCCAGCATTTT. The genes are TRBV6-1 and TRBJ1-5; 8 nucleotides line up with TRBD1. Germline CDR1 and CDR2: MNHNS and SASEGT. The CDR3 has 15 amino acids. V shed 5 bases, J shed 3 bases, and the junction held 6 bases outside the gene matches.

The chain employs TRBV29-1 and TRBJ2-1; D is unclear. V was shortened by 3 bases and J by 1 base, with 7 bases between the two germline ends. From germline, CDR1 is SQVTM and CDR2 ANQGSEA. CDR3 size: 13 residues. CDR3 DNA sequence: TGCAGCGTTGACTCCAAGTCCTACAATGAGCAGTTCTTC. Its protein product is CSVDSKSYNEQFF.

The rearrangement links TRBV4-2 to TRBJ1-4; maybe TRBD1 (6 bases). Germline CDR1 and CDR2: LGHNA and YNFKEQ. This CDR3 has 18 residues. Between the trimmed V and J ends, which lost 1 base and 3 bases, there was a span of 18 bases. CDR3 sequence reads: CASSQVNSGSGANEKLFF. The CDR3 DNA follows: TGTGCCAGCAGCCAAGTGAACTCCGGCTCAGGGGCTAATGAAAAACTGTTTTTT.

This clone came up once. In nucleotides, the CDR3 is TGTGCCATCAGTGTGGCTAGCTACAATGAGCAGTTCTTC. Protein sequence: CAISVASYNEQFF. The chain couples TRBV10-3 to TRBJ2-1, with D uncertain. Germline assignment: CDR1 ENHRY and CDR2 SYGVKD. The V gene lost 4 bases and the J gene lost 3 bases, with 7 bases spanning the gap. The CDR3 sequence is 13 residues long.